The present T cell receptor (beta chain) was sequenced within a study of T cell responses to AZD1222 COVID-19 vaccine. Points from the study as a whole: It was only a handful of AZD1222 recipients who were seropositive at baseline. Reports indicate that nearly half of spike-specific TCRs are directed at unmutated variant regions. White British ancestry dominated among donors, who included more females, and clonal diversity was possibly underestimated.

Losses at the gene ends were 4 bases for V and 5 bases for J; bases not matched to a gene: 9. CDR1 is SGHNT, CDR2 YYREEE, per germline (reference sequence). CDR3 length: 16 amino acids. Notes on this clone: What it binds is unknown.

Some clones are missing from TCRdb's copy, which holds only in-frame ones; the method was immunoSEQ multiplex PCR. This table has about 270,000 clones, approximately 94% appearing once. The rearrangement links TRBV5-4 to TRBJ2-1, with TRBD2 identical over 10 bases. Here the sequenced sample was peripheral blood, taken 28 days after the second AZD1222 dose. This TCR was recovered from an adult who received the AZD1222 COVID-19 vaccine. CDR3 region: CASSGPSGSRHNEQFF. The DNA for the CDR3 is TGTGCCAGCAGCGGCCCTAGCGGGAGTCGCCACAATGAGCAGTTCTTC.